This TCR beta chain stems from a study of T cell repertoires in cytomegalovirus infection. Study as a whole: Recently identified HLA-C-restricted CMV epitopes were among the peptides used. Public TCR beta signatures provided an indication of both CMV infection and a matching HLA type.

V lost 4 bases to trimming and J lost 3 bases, with 12 bases between them. The length of the CDR3 is 14 residues. The germline gives CDR1 SGHTA, CDR2 FQGNSA. This clonotype was counted only a few times. Its antigen is not identified. TCRdb independently ran MiXCR on the reads; one entry per CDR3 protein. Altogether roughly 570,000 distinct CDR3 sequences are present, about 39% being singletons, with the ten largest covering about half. The sequencing used cultured PBMCs, collected from culture after CMV antigen stimulation. The clonotype comes from a human donor in good health (CMV status not recorded). Some clones in this sample may be carry-over from other donors' samples. The V call is TRBV7-2, the J call TRBJ2-5; D remains ambiguous. This CDR3 reads CASSSTPGEETQYF. The CDR3 bases are TGTGCCAGCAGCTCAACCCCGGGTGAAGAGACCCAGTACTTC. The entire variable domain, with the rest obtained from reference TRBV7-2 and TRBJ2-5, is as follows: GAGVSQSPSNKVTEKGKDVELRCDPISGHTALYWYRQSLGQGLEFLIYFQGNSAPDKSGLPSDRFSAERTGGSVSTLTIQRTQQEDSAVYLCASSSTPGEETQYFGPGTRLLVL.